A selection of T cell receptor beta chains follows, all from one sample in a study of blood T cell repertoires in COVID-19. Sequencing used immunoSEQ multiplex PCR; TCRdb keeps in-frame clones, though not all of them. This table holds about 270,000 clones, roughly 80% found once. Sequenced input: peripheral blood. All receptors derive from a woman aged 45-65 years who had recovered from COVID-19. Each CDR3 is given with its conserved first and last residue. Each record gives: J gene, clone size, D gene, V gene, CDR3 protein, CDR3 DNA. A D gene is named only where the DNA matches it firmly. Where a row states a size, it is once, few, many or the class of an expanded clone; other rows omit it.

j_call: TRBJ1-2; clone_size: -; d_call: TRBD1; v_call: TRBV28; cdr3_aa: CASSSGTGNYGYTF; cdr3_nt: TGTGCCAGCAGCTCCGGGACAGGGAACTATGGCTACACCTTC
j_call: TRBJ2-2; clone_size: -; d_call: -; v_call: TRBV19; cdr3_aa: CASSARRGGSGELFF; cdr3_nt: TGTGCCAGTAGTGCCCGGAGGGGGGGGTCCGGGGAGCTGTTTTTT
j_call: TRBJ2-5; clone_size: -; d_call: TRBD2; v_call: TRBV5-1; cdr3_aa: CASTPEAGGQETQYF; cdr3_nt: TGCGCCAGCACCCCGGAAGCGGGGGGGCAAGAGACCCAGTACTTC
j_call: TRBJ2-5; clone_size: few; d_call: TRBD2; v_call: TRBV5-4; cdr3_aa: CASTPPGLALAETQYF; cdr3_nt: TGTGCCAGCACCCCACCGGGACTAGCGCTTGCAGAGACCCAGTACTTC
j_call: TRBJ2-2; clone_size: -; d_call: -; v_call: TRBV18; cdr3_aa: CASSPPWRLENTGELFF; cdr3_nt: TGTGCCAGCTCACCACCCTGGAGACTAGAGAACACCGGGGAGCTGTTTTTT
j_call: TRBJ1-3; clone_size: -; d_call: TRBD1; v_call: TRBV3-1/TRBV3-2; cdr3_aa: CASSQQGAFGNTIYF; cdr3_nt: TGTGCCAGCAGCCAACAGGGGGCTTTTGGAAACACCATATATTTT
j_call: TRBJ2-4; clone_size: -; d_call: -; v_call: TRBV4-3; cdr3_aa: CASSQEVTAGAASAKNIQYF; cdr3_nt: TGCGCCAGCAGCCAAGAAGTAACGGCAGGGGCTGCCTCAGCCAAAAACATTCAGTACTTC
j_call: TRBJ1-3; clone_size: -; d_call: -; v_call: TRBV7-2; cdr3_aa: CASSLGQPHSGNTIYF; cdr3_nt: TGTGCCAGCAGCTTAGGACAGCCTCACTCTGGAAACACCATATATTTT
j_call: TRBJ1-5; clone_size: -; d_call: TRBD1; v_call: TRBV4-1; cdr3_aa: CASSPATGGGNQPQHF; cdr3_nt: TGCGCCAGCAGCCCGGCCACAGGGGGCGGCAATCAGCCCCAGCATTTT
j_call: TRBJ1-1; clone_size: -; d_call: TRBD1; v_call: TRBV18; cdr3_aa: CASSPPNRGNTEAFF; cdr3_nt: TGTGCCAGCTCACCACCGAACAGGGGGAACACTGAAGCTTTCTTT
j_call: TRBJ2-1; clone_size: -; d_call: -; v_call: TRBV27; cdr3_aa: CASSSRYEQFF; cdr3_nt: TGTGCCAGCAGTTCCCGGTATGAGCAGTTCTTC
j_call: TRBJ2-3; clone_size: once; d_call: TRBD2; v_call: TRBV7-3; cdr3_aa: CASSSGLAGGTDTQYF; cdr3_nt: TGTGCCAGCAGCTCCGGACTAGCAGGGGGCACAGATACGCAGTATTTT
j_call: TRBJ2-7; clone_size: -; d_call: TRBD2; v_call: TRBV10-2; cdr3_aa: CASSGGLAGVYEQYF; cdr3_nt: TGCGCCAGCAGTGGGGGGCTAGCGGGAGTGTACGAGCAGTACTTC
j_call: TRBJ1-1; clone_size: -; d_call: -; v_call: TRBV28; cdr3_aa: CASRKTGLGDTEAFF; cdr3_nt: TGTGCCAGCAGAAAAACAGGGCTAGGGGACACTGAAGCTTTCTTT
j_call: TRBJ2-1; clone_size: -; d_call: TRBD2; v_call: TRBV5-1; cdr3_aa: CASSLRESGNEQFF; cdr3_nt: TGCGCCAGCAGCCTGCGGGAGTCCGGGAATGAGCAGTTCTTC
j_call: TRBJ2-6; clone_size: few; d_call: -; v_call: TRBV5-4; cdr3_aa: CASSSQGGANVLTF; cdr3_nt: TGTGCCAGCAGCTCTCAGGGTGGGGCCAACGTCCTGACTTTC
j_call: TRBJ1-4; clone_size: -; d_call: TRBD1; v_call: TRBV5-1; cdr3_aa: CASSLQGVGGEKLFF; cdr3_nt: TGCGCCAGCAGCTTGCAGGGGGTAGGAGGTGAAAAACTGTTTTTT
j_call: TRBJ1-2; clone_size: many; d_call: -; v_call: TRBV9; cdr3_aa: CASSLDSNYGYTF; cdr3_nt: TGTGCCAGCAGCTTGGACAGCAACTATGGCTACACCTTC
j_call: TRBJ2-7; clone_size: -; d_call: -; v_call: TRBV6-6; cdr3_aa: CASSATDRYEQYF; cdr3_nt: TGTGCCAGCAGTGCCACAGATAGGTACGAGCAGTACTTC
j_call: TRBJ2-7; clone_size: -; d_call: -; v_call: TRBV10-3; cdr3_aa: CAISDPLVSREQYF; cdr3_nt: TGTGCCATCAGTGACCCCTTAGTATCCCGCGAGCAGTACTTC
j_call: TRBJ2-4; clone_size: -; d_call: -; v_call: TRBV11-2; cdr3_aa: CASSLGGGSKNIQYF; cdr3_nt: TGTGCCAGCAGCTTAGGTGGGGGGTCCAAAAACATTCAGTACTTC
j_call: TRBJ2-7; clone_size: -; d_call: TRBD1; v_call: TRBV5-1; cdr3_aa: CASSIGQGMDYEQYF; cdr3_nt: TGCGCCAGCAGCATTGGACAGGGAATGGACTACGAGCAGTACTTC
j_call: TRBJ2-3; clone_size: -; d_call: TRBD2; v_call: TRBV7-9; cdr3_aa: CASSSGAGTGRDTQYF; cdr3_nt: TGTGCCAGCAGCTCTGGAGCGGGGACGGGACGAGATACGCAGTATTTT
j_call: TRBJ1-4; clone_size: -; d_call: TRBD1; v_call: TRBV4-2; cdr3_aa: CASSQAGQGYEKLFF; cdr3_nt: TGTGCCAGCAGCCAAGCGGGACAGGGATACGAAAAACTGTTTTTT
j_call: TRBJ1-1; clone_size: -; d_call: TRBD1; v_call: TRBV18; cdr3_aa: CASSPGTGDTEAFF; cdr3_nt: TGTGCCAGCTCACCCGGGACAGGAGACACTGAAGCTTTCTTT
j_call: TRBJ2-2; clone_size: -; d_call: TRBD2; v_call: TRBV27; cdr3_aa: CASSVGTSGNSGELFF; cdr3_nt: TGTGCCAGCAGTGTGGGGACTAGCGGGAATTCCGGGGAGCTGTTTTTT
j_call: TRBJ1-2; clone_size: -; d_call: TRBD1; v_call: TRBV6-2/TRBV6-3; cdr3_aa: CASSYGQGFGGGYTF; cdr3_nt: TGTGCCAGCAGTTACGGACAGGGCTTCGGGGGTGGCTACACCTTC
j_call: TRBJ2-6; clone_size: -; d_call: -; v_call: TRBV4-2; cdr3_aa: CASSQDPTGSLANVLTF; cdr3_nt: TGTGCCAGCAGCCAAGATCCTACGGGAAGCCTAGCCAACGTCCTGACTTTC
j_call: TRBJ2-7; clone_size: -; d_call: -; v_call: TRBV24-1; cdr3_aa: CATVRLVPCISLDYEQYF; cdr3_nt: TGTGCCACCGTCCGTCTCGTTCCGTGCATTAGCCTCGACTACGAGCAGTACTTC
j_call: TRBJ1-4; clone_size: -; d_call: TRBD1; v_call: TRBV27; cdr3_aa: CASSRTGDATNEKLFF; cdr3_nt: TGTGCCAGCAGTAGGACAGGAGATGCAACTAATGAAAAACTGTTTTTT
j_call: TRBJ2-2; clone_size: -; d_call: TRBD2; v_call: TRBV19; cdr3_aa: CASSIGLALAGELFF; cdr3_nt: TGTGCCAGTAGTATCGGACTAGCATTGGCCGGGGAGCTGTTTTTT
j_call: TRBJ2-2; clone_size: -; d_call: TRBD1; v_call: TRBV19; cdr3_aa: CASSSQGANTGELFF; cdr3_nt: TGTGCCAGTAGCTCACAGGGGGCTAACACCGGGGAGCTGTTTTTT
j_call: TRBJ2-1; clone_size: few; d_call: TRBD2; v_call: TRBV29-1; cdr3_aa: CSVERLAGAAEQFF; cdr3_nt: TGCAGCGTTGAGCGACTAGCGGGAGCCGCAGAGCAGTTCTTC
j_call: TRBJ1-6; clone_size: -; d_call: -; v_call: TRBV7-8; cdr3_aa: CASSADISINSPLHF; cdr3_nt: TGTGCCAGCAGCGCCGACATATCGATTAATTCACCCCTCCACTTT
j_call: TRBJ1-5; clone_size: -; d_call: TRBD1; v_call: TRBV5-6; cdr3_aa: CASSFATGWHQPQHF; cdr3_nt: TGTGCCAGCAGCTTTGCGACAGGGTGGCATCAGCCCCAGCATTTT
j_call: TRBJ1-6; clone_size: -; d_call: -; v_call: TRBV28; cdr3_aa: CASSPRTPRNSPLHF; cdr3_nt: TGTGCCAGCAGTCCCCGGACTCCCCGTAATTCACCCCTCCACTTT